This is a list of T cell receptor beta chains from one sample in a study of T cells after yellow fever vaccination. MiXCR was run by TCRdb on the 5' RACE reads, yielding one entry per CDR3 protein. The sample has about 69,000 distinct CDR3 sequences; approximately 5.9% are singletons. The source was CD4+ T cells sorted from PBMCs, collected roughly 14 days after the first yellow fever vaccination. These receptors were obtained from a man between 18 and 35 years old who received the YFV17D yellow fever vaccine. Both conserved end residues are part of each CDR3. A D gene is named only where the DNA matches it firmly. Clone size is shown for a subset of rows, as once, few, many or a class of expanded clone.

clone size: many
V gene: TRBV5-1
D gene: .
J gene: TRBJ2-4
CDR3 DNA: TGCGCCAGCAGCTTGGAAGGCGCCAAAAACATTCAGTACTTC
CDR3 protein: CASSLEGAKNIQYF

clone size: many
V gene: TRBV7-2
D gene: .
J gene: TRBJ1-6
CDR3 DNA: TGTGCCAGCAGCTTAGAGGCCCCCGGGGCTTCACCCCTCCACTTT
CDR3 protein: CASSLEAPGASPLHF

clone size: many
V gene: TRBV7-2
D gene: .
J gene: TRBJ2-5
CDR3 DNA: TGTGCCAGCAGCCCCGGACCTGAAGAGACCCAGTACTTC
CDR3 protein: CASSPGPEETQYF

clone size: once
V gene: TRBV5-1
D gene: TRBD1
J gene: TRBJ2-3
CDR3 DNA: TGCGCCAGCAGCGACCGGACAGGCAATACGCAGTATTTT
CDR3 protein: CASSDRTGNTQYF

clone size: few
V gene: TRBV19
D gene: .
J gene: TRBJ1-2
CDR3 DNA: TGTGCCAGTAATCGGGGCGGACGGTTTCTTTTTGGCTACACCTTC
CDR3 protein: CASNRGGRFLFGYTF

clone size: .
V gene: TRBV6-2/TRBV6-3
D gene: .
J gene: TRBJ2-1
CDR3 DNA: TGTGCCAGCAGTCCCTTCCCCATGAGATTCTCCTACAATGAGCAGTTCTTC
CDR3 protein: CASSPFPMRFSYNEQFF

clone size: many
V gene: TRBV5-1
D gene: .
J gene: TRBJ2-7
CDR3 DNA: TGCGCCAGCAGCTTGATAGGTGAATACGAGCAGTACTTC
CDR3 protein: CASSLIGEYEQYF

clone size: many
V gene: TRBV5-1
D gene: .
J gene: TRBJ1-4
CDR3 DNA: TGCGCCAGCAGCTTGGGGCAGTCGTCCAACTCTGAAAAACTGTTTTTT
CDR3 protein: CASSLGQSSNSEKLFF

clone size: many
V gene: TRBV3-1
D gene: .
J gene: TRBJ1-5
CDR3 DNA: TGTGCCAGCAGCCAAGATTTGGGTCAGCCCCAGCATTTT
CDR3 protein: CASSQDLGQPQHF

clone size: many
V gene: TRBV4-1
D gene: .
J gene: TRBJ1-1
CDR3 DNA: TGCGCCAGCAGCCAAGATCTCGGCCAGGGTTTGGACACTGAAGCTTTCTTT
CDR3 protein: CASSQDLGQGLDTEAFF

clone size: few
V gene: TRBV12-3/TRBV12-4
D gene: .
J gene: TRBJ1-5
CDR3 DNA: TGTGCCAGCAGTTTATCGGAGGCGAGCAATCAGCCCCAGCATTTT
CDR3 protein: CASSLSEASNQPQHF

clone size: many
V gene: TRBV12-3/TRBV12-4
D gene: .
J gene: TRBJ1-2
CDR3 DNA: TGTGCCAGCAGTTTGAGCTATTCCTATGGCTACACCTTC
CDR3 protein: CASSLSYSYGYTF

clone size: many
V gene: TRBV20-1
D gene: .
J gene: TRBJ1-4
CDR3 DNA: TGCAGTGCTTCGGCCAGCGTTAATGAAAAACTGTTTTTT
CDR3 protein: CSASASVNEKLFF

clone size: many
V gene: TRBV20-1
D gene: .
J gene: TRBJ1-1
CDR3 DNA: TGCAGTGCTAGAGATCTAAGCACTGAAGCTTTCTTT
CDR3 protein: CSARDLSTEAFF

clone size: .
V gene: TRBV2
D gene: .
J gene: TRBJ2-5
CDR3 DNA: TGTGCCAGCAGCCCGGCGGCCCAAGAGACCCAGTACTTC
CDR3 protein: CASSPAAQETQYF

clone size: many
V gene: TRBV18
D gene: .
J gene: TRBJ1-1
CDR3 DNA: TGTGCCAGCTCACCACCGAGTACGACGAACACTGAAGCTTTCTTT
CDR3 protein: CASSPPSTTNTEAFF

clone size: many
V gene: TRBV20-1
D gene: .
J gene: TRBJ1-6
CDR3 DNA: TGCAGTGCTAGGTGGGGCCTCTATAATTCACCCCTCCACTTT
CDR3 protein: CSARWGLYNSPLHF

clone size: .
V gene: TRBV5-4
D gene: TRBD2
J gene: TRBJ2-2
CDR3 DNA: TGTGCCAGCAGCATCTCTAGCGGGGGGGCCAACACCGGGGAGCTGTTTTTT
CDR3 protein: CASSISSGGANTGELFF

clone size: many
V gene: TRBV20-1
D gene: .
J gene: TRBJ2-3
CDR3 DNA: TGCAGTGCTCCCTCGCTTGGAGGCGCAGATACGCAGTATTTT
CDR3 protein: CSAPSLGGADTQYF

clone size: many
V gene: TRBV4-3
D gene: .
J gene: TRBJ1-2
CDR3 DNA: TGCGCCAGCAGCCAAGCCTCGGACGGCTATGGCTACACCTTC
CDR3 protein: CASSQASDGYGYTF

clone size: many
V gene: TRBV7-8
D gene: TRBD2
J gene: TRBJ2-3
CDR3 DNA: TGTGCCAGCAGCTTTCGTCGGGGGGGAGAAGATACGCAGTATTTT
CDR3 protein: CASSFRRGGEDTQYF

clone size: many
V gene: TRBV4-1
D gene: .
J gene: TRBJ2-4
CDR3 DNA: TGCGCCAGCAGCCAAGGGGACTTAGCGCTAGCCAAAAACATTCAGTACTTC
CDR3 protein: CASSQGDLALAKNIQYF

clone size: many
V gene: TRBV5-1
D gene: TRBD1
J gene: TRBJ2-3
CDR3 DNA: TGCGCCAGCAGCGGCAGGGGGCGCGCAGATACGCAGTATTTT
CDR3 protein: CASSGRGRADTQYF

clone size: many
V gene: TRBV5-1
D gene: TRBD1
J gene: TRBJ1-5
CDR3 DNA: TGCGCCAGCAGGTCAGGGGGGGATCAGCCCCAGCATTTT
CDR3 protein: CASRSGGDQPQHF

clone size: many
V gene: TRBV7-2
D gene: .
J gene: TRBJ1-5
CDR3 DNA: TGTGCCAGCAGCTTCTTCGGGGGTTACAATCAGCCCCAGCATTTT
CDR3 protein: CASSFFGGYNQPQHF

clone size: many
V gene: TRBV20-1
D gene: TRBD1
J gene: TRBJ2-3
CDR3 DNA: TGCAGTGCGACTCCGGGACAGGGAATTTCTAGCACAGATACGCAGTATTTT
CDR3 protein: CSATPGQGISSTDTQYF

clone size: many
V gene: TRBV7-8
D gene: .
J gene: TRBJ1-5
CDR3 DNA: TGTGCCAGCAGCTTAGGGGGGGCCCAGCCCCAGCATTTT
CDR3 protein: CASSLGGAQPQHF

clone size: many
V gene: TRBV5-1
D gene: TRBD1
J gene: TRBJ2-3
CDR3 DNA: TGCGCCAGCACGGGACAGGGGACAGATACGCAGTATTTT
CDR3 protein: CASTGQGTDTQYF

clone size: many
V gene: TRBV5-1
D gene: TRBD1
J gene: TRBJ2-5
CDR3 DNA: TGCGCCAGCAGCCTCGGACAGGGGAGGATGGATGAGACCCAGTACTTC
CDR3 protein: CASSLGQGRMDETQYF

clone size: many
V gene: TRBV7-2
D gene: .
J gene: TRBJ2-3
CDR3 DNA: TGTGCCAGCAGCTTGAAGACAGATACGCAGTATTTT
CDR3 protein: CASSLKTDTQYF

clone size: many
V gene: TRBV5-1
D gene: TRBD1
J gene: TRBJ2-2
CDR3 DNA: TGCGCCAGCAGCCCTGGGACAGGGAACACCGGGGAGCTGTTTTTT
CDR3 protein: CASSPGTGNTGELFF

clone size: few
V gene: TRBV5-4
D gene: .
J gene: TRBJ2-1
CDR3 DNA: TGTGCCAGCAGCTCATCCGGGACCGACAATGAGCAGTTCTTC
CDR3 protein: CASSSSGTDNEQFF

clone size: .
V gene: TRBV7-2
D gene: .
J gene: TRBJ1-6
CDR3 DNA: TGTGCCAGCAGCCCCGCACAATCGACCGGGCCACCCCTCCACTTT
CDR3 protein: CASSPAQSTGPPLHF

clone size: many
V gene: TRBV5-6
D gene: .
J gene: TRBJ2-7
CDR3 DNA: TGTGCCAGCAGCTGGGGCTTCCGTCCCTCCGTCTCCTACGAGCAGTACTTC
CDR3 protein: CASSWGFRPSVSYEQYF